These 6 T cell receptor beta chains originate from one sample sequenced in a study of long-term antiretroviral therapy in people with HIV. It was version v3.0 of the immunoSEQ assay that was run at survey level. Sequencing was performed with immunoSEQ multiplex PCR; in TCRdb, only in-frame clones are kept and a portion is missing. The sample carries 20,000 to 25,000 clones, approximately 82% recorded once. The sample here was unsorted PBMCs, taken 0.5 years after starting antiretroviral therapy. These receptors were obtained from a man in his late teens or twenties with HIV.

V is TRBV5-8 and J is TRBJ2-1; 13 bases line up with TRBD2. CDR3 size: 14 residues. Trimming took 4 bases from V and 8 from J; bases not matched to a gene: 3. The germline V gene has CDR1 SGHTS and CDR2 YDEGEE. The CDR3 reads CASSRLAGGDEQFF. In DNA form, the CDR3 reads TGTGCCAGCAGCAGACTAGCGGGAGGTGATGAGCAGTTCTTC.

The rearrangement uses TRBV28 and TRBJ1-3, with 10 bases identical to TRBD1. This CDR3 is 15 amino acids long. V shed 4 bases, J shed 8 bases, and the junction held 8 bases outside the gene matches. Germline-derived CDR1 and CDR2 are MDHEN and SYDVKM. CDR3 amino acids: CASSYETGGRYTIYF. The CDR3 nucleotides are TGTGCCAGCAGTTATGAGACAGGGGGCCGATACACCATATATTTT.

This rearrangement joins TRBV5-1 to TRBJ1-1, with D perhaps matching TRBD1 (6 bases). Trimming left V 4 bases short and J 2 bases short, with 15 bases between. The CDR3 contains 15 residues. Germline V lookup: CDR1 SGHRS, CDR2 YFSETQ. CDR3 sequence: CASSPQGGGNTEAFF. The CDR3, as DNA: TGCGCCAGCAGCCCCCAGGGCGGGGGCAACACTGAAGCTTTCTTT.

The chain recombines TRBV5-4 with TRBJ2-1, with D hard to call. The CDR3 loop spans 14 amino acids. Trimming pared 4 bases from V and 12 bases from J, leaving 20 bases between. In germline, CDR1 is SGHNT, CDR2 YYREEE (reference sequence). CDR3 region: CASSPPSLRGGQFF. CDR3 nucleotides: TGTGCCAGCAGCCCACCATCTCTTAGAGGTGGGCAGTTCTTC.

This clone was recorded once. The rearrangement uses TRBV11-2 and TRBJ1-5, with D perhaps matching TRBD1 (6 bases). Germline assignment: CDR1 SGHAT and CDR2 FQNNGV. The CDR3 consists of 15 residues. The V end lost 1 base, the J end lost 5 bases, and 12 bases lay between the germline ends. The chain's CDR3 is CASSLVGGSDQPQHF. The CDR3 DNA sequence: TGTGCCAGCAGCTTAGTAGGGGGGTCGGATCAGCCCCAGCATTTT.

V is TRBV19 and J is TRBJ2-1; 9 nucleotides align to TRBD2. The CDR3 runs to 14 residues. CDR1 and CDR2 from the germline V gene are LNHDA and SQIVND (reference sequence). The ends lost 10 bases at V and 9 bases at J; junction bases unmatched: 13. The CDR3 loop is CATIPGGGAGEQFF. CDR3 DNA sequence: TGTGCCACCATCCCTGGCGGGGGGGCAGGTGAGCAGTTCTTC.